This passage covers 25 T cell receptor beta chains from one sample sequenced in a study of blood T cell repertoires in COVID-19. The method was immunoSEQ multiplex PCR; TCRdb's version includes in-frame clones alone and lacks a portion of them. This repertoire shows about 210,000 clones, 70% to 90% found once; its top ten account for approximately 8%. Material: peripheral blood. These receptors were obtained from a woman aged 45-65 years with active or convalescent COVID-19.

The chain combines TRBV7-9 with TRBJ2-2; 9 bases are shared with TRBD1. CDR3 length: 16 residues. Germline loops: CDR1 SEHNR, CDR2 FQNEAQ (reference sequence). V was pared by 8 bases and J by 4 bases, with 11 bases of the junction left unmatched. CDR3 in amino acids: CASVGQGGLGTGELFF. The CDR3 bases are TGTGCCAGCGTGGGACAGGGCGGATTGGGCACCGGGGAGCTGTTTTTT.

This clone was seen only once. The gene calls are TRBV11-2 and TRBJ2-5; TRBD1 matches at 9 bases. The germline CDR1 and CDR2 sequences are SGHAT and FQNNGV. The CDR3 has 14 amino acids. With 7 bases clipped from V and 5 bases from J, the junction kept 8 bases outside the gene matches. This chain's CDR3 is CASTLMTGGETQYF. CDR3 nucleotide sequence: TGTGCCAGCACCCTAATGACAGGGGGGGAGACCCAGTACTTC.

Here the CDR3 DNA reads TGTGCCATCAGTGCCCTTCTAGCGGGAGTGTCAGATACGCAGTATTTT. It translates to CAISALLAGVSDTQYF. V is TRBV10-3 and J is TRBJ2-3; 10 nucleotides match TRBD2. CDR3 size: 16 residues. Trimming removed 4 bases from V and 4 bases from J; junction bases left unmatched: 8. Germline V gene data show CDR1 as ENHRY and CDR2 as SYGVKD.

The CDR3 region is CASRAPGQGSGYTF. Here the CDR3 DNA reads TGCGCCAGCAGGGCCCCGGGACAGGGTAGTGGCTACACCTTC. V usage is TRBV4-1 and J usage is TRBJ1-2; 9 nucleotides agree with TRBD1. The V and J ends lost 6 bases and 7 bases, in that order; junction bases with no gene match: 9. Germline assignment: CDR1 MGHRA and CDR2 YSYEKL. CDR3 size: 14 residues.

The gene calls are TRBV6-5 and TRBJ2-1; 8 bases align to TRBD1. J was trimmed by 3 bases and V by 6 bases; bases with no gene match: 7. This CDR3 spans 15 amino acids. Looked up from germline, CDR1 is MNHEY and CDR2 is SVGAGI. The CDR3 region has the DNA TGTGCCAGCAGCGACAGGGGCTATCGCTACAATGAGCAGTTCTTC. This encodes CASSDRGYRYNEQFF.

DNA for the CDR3: TGTGCCAGCAGTTTGGGAGGGACATCGAACACTGAAGCTTTCTTT. Amino acids: CASSLGGTSNTEAFF. The rearrangement joins TRBV28 to TRBJ1-1, with D perhaps TRBD1 (6 bases). The ends were cut back, 3 bases at V and 1 base at J, with 12 bases in the middle. CDR1 and CDR2 (germline): MDHEN, SYDVKM. The CDR3 has 15 residues.

The chain employs TRBV29-1 and TRBJ1-2, with TRBD1 identical over 8 bases. J lost 8 bases, V lost 4 bases, and 30 bases had no gene match. This CDR3 spans 20 amino acids. CDR1 is SQVTM, CDR2 ANQGSEA, per germline. CDR3 protein: CSVGREQARQGNTGYRGYTF. The CDR3 DNA sequence: TGCAGCGTTGGAAGAGAGCAAGCGAGACAGGGGAATACCGGATATAGAGGCTACACCTTC.

V and J are TRBV5-5 and TRBJ2-1; 8 bases are shared with TRBD2. CDR1 is SGHKS and CDR2 is YYEKEE in the germline V gene (reference sequence). This CDR3 is 16 amino acids long. V lost 2 bases and J lost 6; bases outside the gene matches: 10. The CDR3 DNA sequence: TGTGCCAGCAGCTTCCCCCGCGGGACTAGTGGCAATGAGCAGTTCTTC. This sequence encodes CASSFPRGTSGNEQFF.

V gene TRBV5-1 combines with J gene TRBJ1-2; 9 bases are shared with TRBD1. Germline V gene data show CDR1 as SGHRS and CDR2 as YFSETQ. V dropped 2 bases and J dropped 8; count of bases not matched to a gene: 16. This CDR3 is built from 17 residues. The CDR3 protein is CASSLHPNPGQGFGYTF. CDR3 nucleotide sequence: TGCGCCAGCAGCTTACATCCTAATCCGGGACAGGGATTCGGCTACACCTTC. Full variable domain (remainder filled in from reference TRBV5-1 and TRBJ1-2): KAGVTQTPRYLIKTRGQQVTLSCSPISGHRSVSWYQQTPGQGLQFLFEYFSETQRNKGNFPGRFSGRQFSNSRSEMNVSTLELGDSALYLCASSLHPNPGQGFGYTFGSGTRLTVV.

This rearrangement joins TRBV5-1 to TRBJ1-1; TRBD1 matches at 8 bases. From germline, CDR1 is SGHRS and CDR2 YFSETQ. This CDR3 contains 15 residues. V was pared by 4 bases and J by 5 bases, with 10 bases of the junction left unmatched. The CDR3 protein is CASSPLTGEATEAFF. The DNA of the CDR3 is TGCGCCAGCAGCCCCTTGACAGGGGAGGCGACTGAAGCTTTCTTT.

The chain employs TRBV2 and TRBJ1-6; D is ambiguous. This CDR3 comprises 16 residues. V was shortened by 3 bases and J by 5 bases, with 14 bases between the two germline ends. Germline CDR1 and CDR2: SNHLY and FYNNEI. CDR3 DNA: TGTGCCAGCAGTGATATGGACTCCCGAAATAATTCACCCCTCCACTTT. Its translation: CASSDMDSRNNSPLHF.

The DNA for the CDR3 is TGTGCCAGCAGTCGACTCCGGGACGGGGGCGAGCAGTACGTC. Amino acids: CASSRLRDGGEQYV. The chain links TRBV6-5 to TRBJ2-7; D may be TRBD2 (6 bases). This CDR3 has 14 residues. Trimming removed 5 bases at V and 6 bases at J, with 17 bases between. The V gene's germline CDR1 is MNHEY and CDR2 SVGAGI.

This clone occurred a few times. The V and J genes are TRBV5-1 and TRBJ1-3, with a tentative D call TRBD1 (6 bases). Trimming took off 4 bases at V and 4 bases at J, with 12 bases between the two ends. The CDR3 is 14 residues long. CDR1 is SGHRS and CDR2 is YFSETQ in the germline V gene. CDR3 DNA: TGCGCCAGCAGCGCACAGGGCTCCGGAAACACCATATATTTT. Its translation is CASSAQGSGNTIYF.

This clone occurred a few times. The V gene is TRBV28, the J gene TRBJ1-1; TRBD1 aligns across 9 bases. Germline V gives CDR1 MDHEN, CDR2 SYDVKM. After removal of 8 bases from V and 1 base from J, the junction contained 2 bases not matched to a gene. The CDR3 has 13 residues. The CDR3 DNA sequence: TGTGCCAGCGGGGGACAGGGGAACACTGAAGCTTTCTTT. Translated: CASGGQGNTEAFF.

This clone was detected a few times. The chain combines TRBV19 with TRBJ2-1; 8 nucleotides match TRBD2. CDR1 and CDR2 from the germline V gene are LNHDA and SQIVND (reference sequence). Trimming at V came to 5 bases and at J to 4 bases, leaving 4 bases not matched to a gene. The CDR3 totals 14 residues. CDR3 coding DNA: TGTGCCAGTAGTGTAAGCGGGAGATACAATGAGCAGTTCTTC. Its protein is CASSVSGRYNEQFF.

Here the CDR3 DNA reads TGTGCCAGCAGCCATGACACTCGGCGATCCACAGATACGCAGTATTTT. Its translation is CASSHDTRRSTDTQYF. The chain combines TRBV7-9 with TRBJ2-3; D uncertain. This CDR3 has 16 residues. V lost 5 bases and J lost 2, with 17 bases in between. Germline lookup yields CDR1 SEHNR and CDR2 FQNEAQ (reference sequence).

This clone is a singleton in its sample. The rearrangement links TRBV5-5 to TRBJ1-2; tentatively, D is TRBD1 (5 bases). Trimming removed 2 bases from V and 4 bases from J, with 12 bases in between. Germline CDR1 reads SGHKS; CDR2 reads YYEKEE (reference sequence). The CDR3 covers 14 residues. CDR3 nucleotide sequence: TGTGCCAGCAGCTTTACAGGCCCCATCTATGGCTACACCTTC. Its protein product is CASSFTGPIYGYTF.

CDR3 in amino acids: CASSDISGQGQPQHF. The CDR3 nucleotides read TGTGCCAGCAGTGATATTTCGGGACAGGGGCAGCCCCAGCATTTT. The rearrangement uses TRBV2 and TRBJ1-5; 10 positions match TRBD1. With V trimmed by 3 bases and J by 7 bases, 6 bases remained unmatched. The CDR3 spans 15 residues. The germline V gene encodes CDR1 SNHLY and CDR2 FYNNEI.

The chain links TRBV9 to TRBJ1-1; maybe TRBD1 (5 bases). The V gene lost 0 bases and the J gene lost 6 bases, with 6 bases spanning the gap. This CDR3 comprises 12 residues. CDR1 and CDR2 (germline): SGDLS, YYNGEE. The CDR3 region has the DNA TGTGCCAGCAGCGTAGGGGGGGCTGAAGCTTTCTTT. This translates into CASSVGGAEAFF.

This chain uses TRBV15 with TRBJ2-1; TRBD1 agrees at 10 bases. Germline V gene sequence: CDR1 LNHNV, CDR2 YYDKDF (reference sequence). The CDR3 sequence is 14 residues long. V gave up 6 bases and J gave up 6 bases; unmatched junction bases: 5. The CDR3, as DNA: TGTGCCACCAGAAGGACAGGGGGAAGCAATGAGCAGTTCTTC. It translates to CATRRTGGSNEQFF.

The chain carries TRBV28 and TRBJ1-3, with TRBD1 as a possible D gene (5 bases). From germline, CDR1 is MDHEN and CDR2 SYDVKM. The CDR3 consists of 16 residues. V lost 6 bases and J 4 bases, leaving 19 bases between the germline ends. The CDR3 DNA reads as TGTGCCAGCAGCTTGCCAGAAACAGGATACGGAAACACCATATATTTT. Its translation is CASSLPETGYGNTIYF.

This clone was observed once. The chain combines TRBV5-1 with TRBJ2-5; 11 bases line up with TRBD2. This CDR3 region has 15 residues. Germline V gene data show CDR1 as SGHRS and CDR2 as YFSETQ. Trimming took 6 bases from V and 7 from J; bases not matched to a gene: 11. The CDR3 reads CASIPLAGGRGTQYF. As DNA, the CDR3 is TGCGCCAGCATCCCGCTAGCGGGGGGCCGTGGGACCCAGTACTTC.

The chain employs TRBV19 and TRBJ2-2, with TRBD1 identical over 7 bases. There are 17 residues in the CDR3. The germline V gene has CDR1 LNHDA and CDR2 SQIVND (reference sequence). The V segment lost 3 bases and the J segment 7 bases; nucleotides outside the gene matches: 14. The CDR3 bases are TGTGCCAGTAGTATGACGGCCGGGACAGCCTCACGCGGGGAGCTGTTTTTT. This gives the protein CASSMTAGTASRGELFF.

The CDR3 protein is CASSIEGVLGNQPQHF. The CDR3 DNA follows: TGTGCCAGTAGTATAGAGGGAGTACTGGGCAATCAGCCCCAGCATTTT. J is TRBJ1-5 and V is TRBV19; D remains ambiguous. Germline assignment: CDR1 LNHDA and CDR2 SQIVND (reference sequence). Trimming took off 0 bases at V and 2 bases at J, with 11 bases between the two ends. CDR3 length: 16 residues.

This clone showed up just once. J is TRBJ2-2 and V is TRBV12-5; the D is unclear. The CDR3 runs 14 residues. The V end lost 1 base, the J end lost 4 bases, and 7 bases lay between the germline ends. Germline V CDR1 and CDR2: LGHNT, FRNRAP. The chain's CDR3 is CASGLGGSTGELFF. The CDR3 DNA reads TGTGCTAGTGGTTTGGGCGGTAGCACCGGGGAGCTGTTTTTT.